One sample yielded the 10 T cell receptor beta chains listed below, sequenced in a study of PD-1 blockade in classical Hodgkin lymphoma. Generated by immunoSEQ multiplex PCR, the TCRdb table keeps only in-frame clones and is missing some. The repertoire holds about 110,000 clones, with 70% to 90% as singletons. Each patient experienced a relapse that followed autologous stem cell transplantation, and brentuximab vedotin exposure varied. Specimen: peripheral blood mononuclear cells (PBMCs), collected before the second cycle of nivolumab. Receptors were obtained from a human donor with classical Hodgkin lymphoma.

The V gene is TRBV14, the J gene TRBJ2-5; the D gene is possibly TRBD2 (6 bases). CDR3 length: 15 amino acids. With 2 bases removed from V and 5 bases from J, the gap between germline ends came to 15 bases. CDR1 and CDR2 from the germline V gene are SGHDN and FVKESK. The DNA for the CDR3 is TGTGCCAGCAGCCAATCAGGCCGGGGGAGGGAGACCCAGTACTTC. Its translation: CASSQSGRGRETQYF.

J is TRBJ1-6 and V is TRBV9; the match to TRBD1 covers 7 bases. The J segment lost 9 bases and the V segment lost 2 bases, leaving 11 bases of the junction unmatched. The V gene's germline CDR1 is SGDLS and CDR2 YYNGEE. The CDR3 contains 16 residues. The CDR3 nucleotides read TGTGCCAGCAGCGTGGGGGACAGTTCGTGGCGTTCACCCCTCCACTTT. Translation: CASSVGDSSWRSPLHF. Variable domain in full (rest from reference TRBV9 and TRBJ1-6): DSGVTQTPKHLITATGQRVTLRCSPRSGDLSVYWYQQSLDQGLQFLIQYYNGEERAKGNILERFSAQQFPDLHSELNLSSLELGDSALYFCASSVGDSSWRSPLHFGNGTRLTVT.

The chain combines TRBV7-6 with TRBJ2-1; 9 positions match TRBD2. V gave up 5 bases and J gave up 5 bases; unmatched junction bases: 7. CDR3 size: 15 residues. CDR1 and CDR2 from the germline V gene are SGHVS and FNYEAQ. Here the CDR3 DNA reads TGTGCCAGCAGCCAAGGACTAGCGTACGACAATGAGCAGTTCTTC. The encoded protein is CASSQGLAYDNEQFF.

The rearrangement uses TRBV5-5 and TRBJ2-3; the D is unclear. The germline V gene has CDR1 SGHKS and CDR2 YYEKEE (reference sequence). The CDR3 spans 13 residues. Deletions cut 0 bases from V and 6 bases from J, with 8 bases between. CDR3 protein: CASSLAWDDTQYF. The CDR3 DNA reads as TGTGCCAGCAGCTTGGCGTGGGATGATACGCAGTATTTT.

The chain employs TRBV29-1 and TRBJ2-7, with D tentatively TRBD1 or TRBD2 (5 bases each). CDR3 length equals 12 residues. Trimming removed 8 bases at V and 6 bases at J, with 17 bases between. Germline V gives CDR1 SQVTM, CDR2 ANQGSEA. CDR3 nucleotides: TGCAGCTTCCGGGACGGAGCTCTCGAGCAGTACTTC. Translating it yields CSFRDGALEQYF.

This sequence joins TRBV5-1 and TRBJ2-7; no definite D call. Trimming took off 0 bases at V and 2 bases at J, with 9 bases between the two ends. The length of the CDR3 is 14 residues. The germline V gene encodes CDR1 SGHRS and CDR2 YFSETQ. The CDR3 loop is CASSLGAAAYEQYF. As DNA, the CDR3 is TGCGCCAGCAGCTTGGGGGCGGCCGCCTACGAGCAGTACTTC.

This clone was recorded once. The chain recombines TRBV5-6 with TRBJ2-7, with TRBD1 as a possible D gene (6 bases). The CDR3 consists of 13 residues. The germline V and J ends were trimmed by 3 bases and 7 bases, with 14 bases remaining between them. The germline gives CDR1 SGHDT, CDR2 YYEEEE. The CDR3 DNA reads TGTGCCAGCAGCTCTCAGGGGTTTGGGGAGCAGTACTTC. Translating it yields CASSSQGFGEQYF.

V gene TRBV5-4 combines with J gene TRBJ2-6; D might be TRBD1 (6 bases). V shed 1 base and J shed 3 bases, with 8 bases lying between them. The CDR3 has 15 amino acids. Germline CDR1 and CDR2: SGHNT and YYREEE (reference sequence). CDR3 nucleotide sequence: TGTGCCAGCAGCTTGACAGGGATTGGGGCCAACGTCCTGACTTTC. Its protein is CASSLTGIGANVLTF.

A remark on this clone: No DNA is shown, since the ends of the CDR3 on it are uncertain; the CDR3 is the one TCRdb lists. The V call is TRBV27, the J call TRBJ1-2; whether TRBD1, the table's D call, matches the DNA was not checked. Germline assignment: CDR1 MNHEY and CDR2 SMNVEV (reference sequence). From its first to its last residue, the CDR3 has 13 amino acids. CDR3 region: CASILDRGNGYTF.

This rearrangement joins TRBV6-1 to TRBJ2-1, with a possible D match to TRBD1 (6 bases). Trimming pared 10 bases from V and 1 base from J, leaving 11 bases between. Per germline, CDR1 MNHNS and CDR2 SASEGT. The CDR3 length is 13 residues. As DNA, the CDR3 is TGTGCCACCAACAGGGTGTCCTACAATGAGCAGTTCTTC. Protein: CATNRVSYNEQFF.